This TCR beta chain was identified in a study of technical replicates of blood from a few donors. The table came from immunoSEQ multiplex PCR; TCRdb's copy has only in-frame clones and leaves some out. The sample gives tens of thousands of clones, 90% to 95% of which show up once; about 0.4% is in the top ten. This CDR3 contains 15 residues. Germline loops: CDR1 SNHLY, CDR2 FYNNEI. Trimming removed 6 bases from V and 2 bases from J, with 14 bases in between. Sequencing used T cells isolated from PBMCs. The TCR was taken from a human donor in good health. The chain carries TRBV2 and TRBJ1-5; D ambiguous. CDR3 in DNA: TGTGCCAGCAGCCGGGAGGGATGGGGCAATCAGCCCCAGCATTTT. Protein sequence: CASSREGWGNQPQHF. The whole variable domain, filled in from reference TRBV2 and TRBJ1-5, reads EPEVTQTPSHQVTQMGQEVILRCVPISNHLYFYWYRQILGQKVEFLVSFYNNEISEKSEIFDDQFSVERPDGSNFTLKIRSTKLEDSAMYFCASSREGWGNQPQHFGDGTRLSIL.